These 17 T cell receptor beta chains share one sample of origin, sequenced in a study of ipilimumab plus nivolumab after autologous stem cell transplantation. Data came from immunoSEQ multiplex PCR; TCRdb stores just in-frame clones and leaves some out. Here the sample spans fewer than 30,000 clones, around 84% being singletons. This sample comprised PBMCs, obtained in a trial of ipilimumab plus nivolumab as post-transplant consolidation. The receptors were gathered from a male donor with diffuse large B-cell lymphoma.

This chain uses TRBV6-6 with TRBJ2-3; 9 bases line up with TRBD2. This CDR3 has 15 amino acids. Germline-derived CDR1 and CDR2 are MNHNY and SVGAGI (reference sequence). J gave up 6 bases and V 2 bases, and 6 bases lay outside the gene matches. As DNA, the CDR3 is TGTGCCAGCAGTTACCGTAGCGGGGGCGATGATACGCAGTATTTT. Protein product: CASSYRSGGDDTQYF.

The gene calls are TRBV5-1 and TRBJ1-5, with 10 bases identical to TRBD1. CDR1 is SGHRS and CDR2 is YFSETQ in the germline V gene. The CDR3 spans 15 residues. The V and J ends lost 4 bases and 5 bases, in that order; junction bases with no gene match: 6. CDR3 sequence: CASSQGQGGDQPQHF. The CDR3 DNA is TGCGCCAGCAGCCAAGGACAGGGGGGGGATCAGCCCCAGCATTTT.

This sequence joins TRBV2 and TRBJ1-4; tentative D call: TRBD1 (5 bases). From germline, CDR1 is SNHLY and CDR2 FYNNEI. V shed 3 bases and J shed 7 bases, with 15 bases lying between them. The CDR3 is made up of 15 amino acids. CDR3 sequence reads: CASSDDGGVREKLFF. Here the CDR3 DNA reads TGTGCCAGCAGTGATGATGGGGGGGTCCGTGAAAAACTGTTTTTT.

This CDR3 reads CASSHTGGGIQYF. CDR3 in DNA: TGTGCCAGCAGCCACACGGGAGGAGGGATTCAGTACTTC. The rearrangement links TRBV6-6 to TRBJ2-4, with 7 bases fitting TRBD2. V trimming: 6 bases; J trimming: 10 bases; junction bases outside the gene matches: 9. Germline values: CDR1 MNHNY, CDR2 SVGAGI (reference sequence). CDR3 length: 13 amino acids.

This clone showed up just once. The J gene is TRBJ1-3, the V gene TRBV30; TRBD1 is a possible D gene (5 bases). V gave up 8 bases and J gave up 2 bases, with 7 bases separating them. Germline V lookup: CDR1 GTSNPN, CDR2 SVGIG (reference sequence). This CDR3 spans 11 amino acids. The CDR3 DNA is TGTGCCGGACACGCTGGAAACACCATATATTTT. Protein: CAGHAGNTIYF.

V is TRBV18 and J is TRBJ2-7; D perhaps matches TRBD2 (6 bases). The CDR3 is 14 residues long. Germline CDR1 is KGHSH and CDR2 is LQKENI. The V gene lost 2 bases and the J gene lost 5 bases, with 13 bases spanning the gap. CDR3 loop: CASSPEAGPNEQYF. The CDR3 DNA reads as TGTGCCAGCTCACCAGAGGCGGGGCCGAACGAGCAGTACTTC.

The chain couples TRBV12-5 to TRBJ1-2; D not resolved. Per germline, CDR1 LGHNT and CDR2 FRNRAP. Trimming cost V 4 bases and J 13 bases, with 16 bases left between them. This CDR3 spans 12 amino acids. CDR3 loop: CASGSSLSTGTF. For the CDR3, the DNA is TGTGCTAGTGGTTCCTCATTGTCTACGGGCACCTTC. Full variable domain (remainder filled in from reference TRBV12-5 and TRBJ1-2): DARVTQTPRHKVTEMGQEVTMRCQPILGHNTVFWYRQTMMQGLELLAYFRNRAPLDDSGMPKDRFSAEMPDATLATLKIQPSEPRDSAVYFCASGSSLSTGTFGSGTRLTVV.

CDR3 region: CASSQDLLGSSEQYF. CDR3 bases: TGTGCCAGCAGCCAAGATTTACTAGGAAGCAGCGAGCAGTACTTC. The V and J genes are TRBV4-2 and TRBJ2-7, with D maybe TRBD2 (5 bases). Germline V gene lookup returns CDR1 LGHNA and CDR2 YNFKEQ. The CDR3 spans 15 residues. V lost 0 bases to trimming and J lost 6 bases, with 15 bases between them.

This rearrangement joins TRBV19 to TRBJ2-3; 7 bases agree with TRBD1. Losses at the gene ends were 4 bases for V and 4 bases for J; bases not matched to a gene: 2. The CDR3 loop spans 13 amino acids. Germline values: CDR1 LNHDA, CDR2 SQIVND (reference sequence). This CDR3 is CASSSQGADTQYF. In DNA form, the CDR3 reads TGTGCCAGTAGTAGTCAGGGGGCAGATACGCAGTATTTT.

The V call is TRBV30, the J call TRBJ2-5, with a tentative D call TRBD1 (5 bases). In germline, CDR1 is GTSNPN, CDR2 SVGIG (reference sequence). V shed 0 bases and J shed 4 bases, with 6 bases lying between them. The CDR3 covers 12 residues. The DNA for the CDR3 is TGTGCCTGGAGTGTACAGGCAGAGACCCAGTACTTC. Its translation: CAWSVQAETQYF.

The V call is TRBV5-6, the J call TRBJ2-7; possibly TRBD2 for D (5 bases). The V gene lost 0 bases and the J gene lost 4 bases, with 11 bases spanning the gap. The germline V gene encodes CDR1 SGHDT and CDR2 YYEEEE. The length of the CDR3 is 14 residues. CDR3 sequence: CASSLAGEGYEQYF. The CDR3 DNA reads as TGTGCCAGCAGCTTGGCCGGGGAAGGGTACGAGCAGTACTTC.

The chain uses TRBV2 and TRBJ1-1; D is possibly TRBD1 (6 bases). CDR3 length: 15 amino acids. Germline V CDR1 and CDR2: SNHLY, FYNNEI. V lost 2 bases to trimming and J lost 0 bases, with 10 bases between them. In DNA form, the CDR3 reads TGTGCCAGCAGTGAACAGGGGTCGATGAACACTGAAGCTTTCTTT. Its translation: CASSEQGSMNTEAFF. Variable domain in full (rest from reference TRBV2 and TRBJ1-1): EPEVTQTPSHQVTQMGQEVILRCVPISNHLYFYWYRQILGQKVEFLVSFYNNEISEKSEIFDDQFSVERPDGSNFTLKIRSTKLEDSAMYFCASSEQGSMNTEAFFGQGTRLTVV.

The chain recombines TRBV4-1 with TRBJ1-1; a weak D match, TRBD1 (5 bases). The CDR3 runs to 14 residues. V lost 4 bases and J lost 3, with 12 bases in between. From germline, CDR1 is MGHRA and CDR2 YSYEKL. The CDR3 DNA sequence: TGCGCCAGCAGCCCTCAGACAGCGTACACTGAAGCTTTCTTT. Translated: CASSPQTAYTEAFF.

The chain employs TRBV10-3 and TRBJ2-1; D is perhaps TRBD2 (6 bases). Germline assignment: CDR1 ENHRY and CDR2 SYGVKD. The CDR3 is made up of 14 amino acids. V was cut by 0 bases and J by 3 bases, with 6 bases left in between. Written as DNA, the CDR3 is TGTGCCATCAGTGAGTCCGGGGGCTACAATGAGCAGTTCTTC. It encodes CAISESGGYNEQFF.

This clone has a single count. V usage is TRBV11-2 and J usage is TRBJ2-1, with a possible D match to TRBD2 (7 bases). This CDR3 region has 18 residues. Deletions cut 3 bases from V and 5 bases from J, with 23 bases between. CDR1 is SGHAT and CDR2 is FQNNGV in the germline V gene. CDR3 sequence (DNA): TGTGCCAGCAGCTTGGCCGGGGGGCCCTCATCGTCACACAATGAGCAGTTCTTC. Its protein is CASSLAGGPSSSHNEQFF.

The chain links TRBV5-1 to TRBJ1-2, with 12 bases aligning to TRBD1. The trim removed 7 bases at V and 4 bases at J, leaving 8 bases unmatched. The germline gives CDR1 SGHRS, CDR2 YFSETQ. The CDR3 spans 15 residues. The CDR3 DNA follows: TGCGCCAGCGAGGCCGGGACAGGGGGCGGCTATGGCTACACCTTC. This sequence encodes CASEAGTGGGYGYTF.

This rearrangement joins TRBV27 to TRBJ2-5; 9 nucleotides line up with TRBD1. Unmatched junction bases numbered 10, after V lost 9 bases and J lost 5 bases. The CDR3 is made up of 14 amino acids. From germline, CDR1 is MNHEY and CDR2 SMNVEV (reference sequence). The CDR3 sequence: CARPGDREGETQYF. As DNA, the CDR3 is TGTGCCAGGCCCGGGGACAGGGAAGGGGAGACCCAGTACTTC.